Each of the 14 T cell receptor beta chains below was sequenced from the same sample in a study of blood T cell repertoires in COVID-19. Clones were read by immunoSEQ multiplex PCR, and TCRdb kept only the in-frame ones, dropping some. The data contain about 40,000 clones, around 85% of them singletons. Sequencing was carried out using peripheral blood. The receptors were gathered from an older woman with acute or convalescent COVID-19.

The chain joins TRBV2 to TRBJ1-1; possible D gene TRBD1, 6 bases. The V gene lost 7 bases and the J gene lost 4 bases, with 13 bases spanning the gap. This CDR3 has 13 amino acids. The germline V gene has CDR1 SNHLY and CDR2 FYNNEI. The CDR3 bases are TGTGCCAGCACCGGGCAGGGGTCCACTGAAGCTTTCTTT. It is translated as CASTGQGSTEAFF.

The chain joins TRBV6-5 to TRBJ1-2; 8 bases are a match to TRBD1. Per germline, CDR1 MNHEY and CDR2 SVGAGI. V trimming: 4 bases; J trimming: 4 bases; junction bases outside the gene matches: 8. CDR3 length equals 15 residues. CDR3 nucleotides: TGTGCCAGCAGTTTCGGGACAGGAGGATTCTATGGCTACACCTTC. It specifies CASSFGTGGFYGYTF.

The V and J genes are TRBV24-1 and TRBJ2-1; 9 nucleotides align to TRBD1. This CDR3 is built from 16 residues. V was pared by 2 bases and J by 5 bases, with 6 bases of the junction left unmatched. Germline assignment: CDR1 KGHDR and CDR2 SFDVKD. CDR3 nucleotide sequence: TGTGCCACCAGTGATTCTGGACAGGGGCGACACAATGAGCAGTTCTTC. Translation gives CATSDSGQGRHNEQFF.

This clone has only one observation. CDR3 sequence: CASSPGTGLTGELFF. The DNA for the CDR3 is TGTGCCAGCAGCCCCGGGACAGGGCTCACCGGGGAGCTGTTTTTT. V usage is TRBV7-2 and J usage is TRBJ2-2; 9 bases map to TRBD1. J was trimmed by 4 bases and V by 5 bases; bases with no gene match: 5. CDR1 is SGHTA, CDR2 FQGNSA, per germline. This CDR3 spans 15 amino acids.

This sequence joins TRBV3-1 (or the pseudogene TRBV3-2) and TRBJ1-3, with D possibly TRBD1 on 5 matching bases. CDR1 is LGHDT and CDR2 is YNNKEL in the germline V gene (reference sequence). This CDR3 is 18 amino acids long. Trimming removed 5 bases at V and 0 bases at J, with 20 bases between. The DNA for the CDR3 is TGTGCCAGCAGCTCCTATTTCGGGCTAGGGGCCTCTGGAAACACCATATATTTT. It specifies CASSSYFGLGASGNTIYF.

The chain recombines TRBV30 with TRBJ2-7, with a tentative D call TRBD2 (5 bases). This CDR3 spans 12 amino acids. Germline assignment: CDR1 GTSNPN and CDR2 SVGIG (reference sequence). Trimming left V 5 bases short and J 4 bases short, with 12 bases between. The CDR3 protein is CAWGLDRYEQYF. The CDR3 DNA sequence: TGTGCCTGGGGACTGGACCGATACGAGCAGTACTTC.

This clone was seen only a few times. The chain couples TRBV5-5 to TRBJ2-7; 8 bases line up with TRBD1. The CDR3 spans 14 residues. The V gene end was trimmed by 4 bases and the J gene end by 7 bases; junction bases not matched to a gene: 10. Per germline, CDR1 SGHKS and CDR2 YYEKEE (reference sequence). CDR3 nucleotide sequence: TGTGCCAGCAGCCGTGGGACAGGCATGGGGGAGCAGTACTTC. Translating it yields CASSRGTGMGEQYF.

The chain combines TRBV18 with TRBJ1-2; possible D gene TRBD1, 6 bases. CDR1 is KGHSH, CDR2 LQKENI, per germline. The V and J ends lost 6 bases and 0 bases respectively, with 20 bases between them. There are 17 residues in the CDR3. CDR3 nucleotides: TGTGCCAGCTCCCCCGGGACACACAAAGGGGCTAACTATGGCTACACCTTC. Translating gives CASSPGTHKGANYGYTF. The full variable domain, with the rest looked up from reference TRBV18 and TRBJ1-2, is NAGVMQNPRHLVRRRGQEARLRCSPMKGHSHVYWYRQLPEEGLKFMVYLQKENIIDESGMPKERFSAEFPKEGPSILRIQQVVRGDSAAYFCASSPGTHKGANYGYTFGSGTRLTVV.

The chain combines TRBV7-2 with TRBJ2-1, with 9 bases that match TRBD2. Germline V CDR1 and CDR2: SGHTA, FQGNSA. The CDR3 loop spans 14 amino acids. Trimming cost V 2 bases and J 7 bases; bases outside gene matches: 3. CDR3 DNA sequence: TGTGCCAGCAGCTTATGGCTAGCGGGAAATGAGCAGTTCTTC. Amino acid sequence: CASSLWLAGNEQFF.

V is TRBV2 and J is TRBJ2-2; possibly TRBD1 for D (5 bases). The CDR3 is 15 amino acids. The V end was cut by 7 bases, the J end by 1 base, with 13 bases between. Germline V CDR1 and CDR2: SNHLY, FYNNEI. The CDR3 nucleotides read TGTGCCAGCACCGCCCCGACAGAGAACACCGGGGAGCTGTTTTTT. Translated, it gives CASTAPTENTGELFF.

The chain joins TRBV13 to TRBJ2-3, with 8 bases identical to TRBD2. The CDR3 has 22 residues. The junction had 22 bases not matched to a gene; V was cut back by 2 bases and J by 0 bases. Germline loops: CDR1 PRHDT, CDR2 FYEKMQ (reference sequence). In DNA, the CDR3 is TGTGCCAGCAGCTTATTAGTTGGGGGACTAGAAAGAACAACCCCTAGCACAGATACGCAGTATTTT. Translation gives CASSLLVGGLERTTPSTDTQYF.

The chain recombines TRBV6-5 with TRBJ1-5; 8 bases are shared with TRBD1. The CDR3 extends over 15 amino acids. J lost 1 base, V lost 5 bases, and 4 bases had no gene match. Germline assignment: CDR1 MNHEY and CDR2 SVGAGI. The CDR3 here is CASSHYRGSNQPQHF. The DNA for the CDR3 is TGTGCCAGCAGTCACTACAGGGGGAGCAATCAGCCCCAGCATTTT.

The chain joins TRBV5-4 to TRBJ1-1, with a tentative D call TRBD1 (5 bases). The germline V gene encodes CDR1 SGHNT and CDR2 YYREEE (reference sequence). V shed 4 bases and J shed 4 bases, with 23 bases lying between them. The CDR3 totals 17 residues. CDR3 DNA sequence: TGTGCCAGCAGCAGGGGAATCGGCAGGGCCGGGGGCACTGAAGCTTTCTTT. Translating gives CASSRGIGRAGGTEAFF.

The chain couples TRBV19 to TRBJ1-1; 8 positions match TRBD1. The CDR3 sequence is 15 residues long. The junction had 6 bases not matched to a gene; V was cut back by 6 bases and J by 0 bases. Germline loops: CDR1 LNHDA, CDR2 SQIVND (reference sequence). CDR3 region: CASREPGQVNTEAFF. As DNA, the CDR3 is TGTGCCAGTAGGGAACCGGGACAGGTGAACACTGAAGCTTTCTTT. Combining the CDR3 with reference TRBV19 and TRBJ1-1 gives the whole variable domain DGGITQSPKYLFRKEGQNVTLSCEQNLNHDAMYWYRQDPGQGLRLIYYSQIVNDFQKGDIAEGYSVSREKKESFPLTVTSAQKNPTAFYLCASREPGQVNTEAFFGQGTRLTVV.